Listed below are T cell receptor beta chains from one sample, sequenced in a study of blood T cell repertoires in COVID-19. The method was immunoSEQ multiplex PCR; TCRdb's version includes in-frame clones alone and lacks a portion of them. The table includes about 500,000 clones, approximately 89% detected once. Input material: peripheral blood. The receptor source for this set is a man between 18 and 29 years old with COVID-19, enrolled during active disease. The CDR3 runs from the conserved cysteine through the conserved F or W. The order of the fields is D gene, clone size, V gene, J gene, CDR3 DNA, CDR3 protein. D genes are given only for firm matches. Clone size, where shown, is once, few, many, or a class for clones that have expanded.

NA,NA,TRBV5-5,TRBJ1-5,TGTGCCAGCAGCTTGTTGGACAGTGCCACGAACAATCAGCCCCAGCATTTT,CASSLLDSATNNQPQHF
NA,NA,TRBV19,TRBJ2-3,TGTGCCAGTAGTATAGCTGGAGGTCCAGATACGCAGTATTTT,CASSIAGGPDTQYF
NA,NA,TRBV5-1,TRBJ1-1,TGCGCCAGCACCCGAGGTCAGGGTATCACTGAAGCTTTCTTT,CASTRGQGITEAFF
TRBD2,NA,TRBV7-8,TRBJ2-5,TGTGCCAGCAGCTTAATGCGGGGGGCACAAGAGACCCAGTACTTC,CASSLMRGAQETQYF
NA,NA,TRBV12-3/TRBV12-4,TRBJ1-3,TGTGCCACAGGTGGCACCATATATTTT,CATGGTIYF
TRBD1,NA,TRBV7-8,TRBJ2-1,TGTGCCAGCAGCCTAGGACAGGGGGCGCCTGAGCAGTTCTTC,CASSLGQGAPEQFF
NA,NA,TRBV7-9,TRBJ2-1,TGTGCCAGCAGCCCCGGGAGTCCAAGCTCCTACAATGAGCAGTTCTTC,CASSPGSPSSYNEQFF
TRBD2,NA,TRBV5-1,TRBJ2-1,TGCGCCAGCAGCTCGGGGGGTAGCTACAATGAGCAGTTCTTC,CASSSGGSYNEQFF
TRBD1,NA,TRBV5-5,TRBJ1-2,TGTGCCAGCAGCCGGGACAGGGGAGGCTACACCTTC,CASSRDRGGYTF
NA,NA,TRBV5-5,TRBJ1-4,TGTGCCAGCAGCTTAAGGGGTACTAATGAAAAACTGTTTTTT,CASSLRGTNEKLFF
NA,NA,TRBV11-1,TRBJ2-5,TGTGCCAGCAGAGACAGACTCCAAGAGACCCAGTACTTC,CASRDRLQETQYF
NA,few,TRBV5-4,TRBJ1-1,TGTGCCAGCAGCTTGGACGGGATGAACACTGAAGCTTTCTTT,CASSLDGMNTEAFF
NA,NA,TRBV19,TRBJ2-2,TGTGCCAGTAGTATGCCGGGAGCGAACACCGGGGAGCTGTTTTTT,CASSMPGANTGELFF
TRBD1,NA,TRBV11-2,TRBJ1-1,TGTGCCAGCAAGACTAAGACAGGGTCGGGCACTGAAGCTTTCTTT,CASKTKTGSGTEAFF
TRBD1,NA,TRBV5-1,TRBJ2-5,TGCGCCAGCACGCAGGGACAGGCTAACCAAGAGACCCAGTACTTC,CASTQGQANQETQYF
TRBD1,NA,TRBV6-5,TRBJ1-4,TGTGCCAGCACTAGGGACAGTAATGAAAAACTGTTTTTT,CASTRDSNEKLFF
NA,NA,TRBV11-2,TRBJ1-1,TGTGCCAGCTCCCCAGGGATGAACACTGAAGCTTTCTTT,CASSPGMNTEAFF